These 21 T cell receptor beta chains came from one sample sequenced in a study of T-cell reconstitution after alpha-beta-depleted transplantation in children listed by TCRdb under 2016. Sample treatment or condition, as interpreted from the label and publication: allogeneic hematopoietic cell transplantation with graft depleted of TCRalphabeta T cells and CD19 B cells. Receptor amplification or capture employed PCR. Sequencer: Illumina HiSeq 2500. Molecular barcoding was employed in the preparation of TCR libraries, with unique molecular identifiers being used to normalize TCRbeta repertoire quantification. TCRdb reprocessed the public reads (quality trimming at Q25 with fastp, clone calling with MiXCR) and kept in-frame beta chains. All rows with the same CDR3 protein become a single entry with the most common DNA and genes. The sample table contains 300,000 to 400,000 distinct CDR3 sequences; only one count was recorded for 15% to 20% of them. Clones ranked in the top ten supply roughly two fifths of the sample.

The specimen was PBMCs, mostly from graft donor cells, collected 360 days after TCRalphabeta/CD19-depleted stem cell transplant. All receptors derive from a male patient under 10 years old who had a stem cell transplant for acute lymphoblastic leukemia, so the T cells may come from the graft donor.

The chain carries TRBV11-2 and TRBJ1-2; a weak D match, TRBD1 (6 bases). V was pared by 2 bases and J by 2 bases, with 9 bases between. The germline CDR1 and CDR2 sequences are SGHAT and FQNNGV. This CDR3 comprises 14 residues. CDR3 amino acids: CASSLHRENYGYTF. The CDR3 DNA sequence: TGTGCCAGCAGCTTACACAGGGAAAACTATGGCTACACCTTC.

There are a few counts of this clonotype. The V gene is TRBV10-2, the J gene TRBJ2-7; possible D gene TRBD2, 5 bases. The CDR3 covers 11 residues. Trimming pared 8 bases from V and 3 bases from J, leaving 8 bases between. The V gene's germline CDR1 is WSHSY and CDR2 SAAADI. The CDR3 DNA sequence: TGCGCCAGCGGACTCCTCTACGAGCAGTACTTC. It yields the protein CASGLLYEQYF.

The table lists this clonotype with a few counts. V usage is TRBV7-8 and J usage is TRBJ2-3; TRBD2 aligns across 16 bases. V shed 5 bases and J 1 base; nucleotides not matched to a gene: 6. The CDR3 length is 18 residues. Germline V lookup: CDR1 SGHVS, CDR2 FQNEAQ. CDR3 sequence reads: CASSLTGLAGGGTDTQYF. In DNA form, the CDR3 reads TGTGCCAGCAGCCTTACGGGACTAGCGGGAGGGGGCACAGATACGCAGTATTTT.

The chain links TRBV20-1 to TRBJ2-1; D remains ambiguous. The germline V gene encodes CDR1 DFQATT and CDR2 SNEGSKA (reference sequence). The CDR3 has 12 amino acids. Trimming cost V 2 bases and J 6 bases, with 8 bases left between them. The CDR3 DNA follows: TGCAGTGCTAGACCCCCCATCAATGAGCAGTTCTTC. As protein: CSARPPINEQFF.

This clonotype was counted between two and nine times. The J gene is TRBJ1-2, the V gene TRBV4-1; D uncertain. V lost 3 bases to trimming and J lost 0 bases, with 8 bases between them. This CDR3 spans 14 amino acids. Germline V lookup: CDR1 MGHRA, CDR2 YSYEKL. The CDR3 coding sequence is TGCGCCAGCAGCCATCCGGGGTCTAACTATGGCTACACCTTC. Its protein is CASSHPGSNYGYTF.

J is TRBJ2-7 and V is TRBV20-1, with D perhaps TRBD1 (5 bases). The CDR3 length is 15 residues. Germline CDR1 reads DFQATT; CDR2 reads SNEGSKA (reference sequence). V was trimmed by 3 bases and J by 1 base, leaving 16 bases between them. The CDR3, as DNA: TGCAGTGCTAGCCCCTCAGGGCGATTGTCCTACGAGCAGTACTTC. It codes for CSASPSGRLSYEQYF.

The V call is TRBV7-2, the J call TRBJ2-2, with 8 nucleotides matching TRBD2. V lost 6 bases, J lost 1 base, and 7 bases stayed unmatched. The CDR3 totals 16 residues. Germline values: CDR1 SGHTA, CDR2 FQGNSA. The CDR3, as DNA: TGTGCCAGCAGGGGTGGGCTAGCGGGGAACACCGGGGAGCTGTTTTTT. It is translated as CASRGGLAGNTGELFF. Looking up the rest from reference TRBV7-2 and TRBJ2-2 gives the full variable domain: GAGVSQSPSNKVTEKGKDVELRCDPISGHTALYWYRQSLGQGLEFLIYFQGNSAPDKSGLPSDRFSAERTGGSVSTLTIQRTQQEDSAVYLCASRGGLAGNTGELFFGEGSRLTVL.

This clonotype was detected only a few times. The J gene is TRBJ1-1, the V gene TRBV7-2; D is uncertain. Trimming shortened V by 1 base and J by 2 bases, and 14 bases separated the two germline ends. This CDR3 has 16 residues. The V gene's germline CDR1 is SGHTA and CDR2 FQGNSA. DNA for the CDR3: TGTGCCAGCAGCTTAGGCTTTACGGGCGGCAACACTGAAGCTTTCTTT. This encodes CASSLGFTGGNTEAFF.

This clonotype was seen ten or more times. This chain links TRBV27 with TRBJ1-2; TRBD1 matches 10 bases. The length of the CDR3 is 17 residues. V dropped 4 bases and J dropped 8; count of bases not matched to a gene: 16. Germline loops: CDR1 MNHEY, CDR2 SMNVEV (reference sequence). The CDR3 region has the DNA TGTGCCAGCAGTTCTACAAGGGACAGGGGAACGGCGCAGGGCTACACCTTC. This translates into CASSSTRDRGTAQGYTF.

This clonotype appeared many times. The chain is built from TRBV12-3 or TRBV12-4 and TRBJ2-7, with D uncertain. Trimming stripped 2 bases from V and 6 bases from J, with 11 bases between. The CDR3 runs to 13 residues. The CDR3 sequence: CASSLSLRAEQYF. CDR3 DNA: TGTGCCAGCAGTTTATCCCTAAGGGCCGAGCAGTACTTC.

V usage is TRBV7-9 and J usage is TRBJ2-3, with 8 bases fitting TRBD1. The CDR3 is made up of 16 amino acids. CDR1 is SEHNR, CDR2 FQNEAQ, per germline (reference sequence). V dropped 7 bases and J dropped 1; count of bases not matched to a gene: 10. In nucleotides, the CDR3 is TGTGCCAGCACCCTTCTCCCGGGACAGGGCACAGATACGCAGTATTTT. Translating gives CASTLLPGQGTDTQYF.

This clonotype was counted only a few times. The CDR3: CASRNSGVTFF. The CDR3 DNA reads TGTGCCAGCAGAAACTCAGGGGTAACTTTCTTT. J is TRBJ1-1 and V is TRBV28, with a tentative D call TRBD1 (6 bases). The CDR3 extends over 11 amino acids. V was trimmed by 6 bases and J by 12 bases, leaving 14 bases between them. In germline, CDR1 is MDHEN, CDR2 SYDVKM.

The chain has TRBV6-1 and TRBJ2-7; 8 nucleotides align to TRBD2. This CDR3 comprises 14 residues. Germline assignment: CDR1 MNHNS and CDR2 SASEGT. V shed 6 bases and J 2 bases; nucleotides not matched to a gene: 6. The CDR3 is CASRTVAGPYEQYF. The CDR3 DNA sequence: TGTGCCAGCAGGACAGTAGCGGGACCCTACGAGCAGTACTTC.

The sample holds a few counts of this clonotype. The rearrangement links TRBV6-5 to TRBJ2-3, with D uncertain. The CDR3 totals 11 residues. Trimming removed 5 bases from V and 5 bases from J, with 5 bases in between. Germline lookup yields CDR1 MNHEY and CDR2 SVGAGI. CDR3: CASSVQDTQYF. The DNA of the CDR3 is TGTGCCAGCAGTGTCCAAGATACGCAGTATTTT.

The table lists this clonotype with a few counts. This chain connects TRBV3-1 to TRBJ2-5; D is possibly TRBD1 (6 bases). Looked up from germline, CDR1 is LGHDT and CDR2 is YNNKEL (reference sequence). This CDR3 has 15 residues. The V gene lost 3 bases and the J gene lost 4 bases, with 15 bases spanning the gap. This CDR3 reads CASSHNRDLAETQYF. The CDR3 region has the DNA TGTGCCAGCAGCCATAACAGGGACCTTGCAGAGACCCAGTACTTC.

This clonotype was counted between two and nine times. The chain is built from TRBV7-9 and TRBJ1-4; 11 bases agree with TRBD1. The J segment lost 8 bases and the V segment lost 1 base, leaving 3 bases of the junction unmatched. The germline V gene encodes CDR1 SEHNR and CDR2 FQNEAQ (reference sequence). This CDR3 region has 15 residues. CDR3 coding DNA: TGTGCCAGCAGCTTAGGGACAGGGGGCCAAGAAAAACTGTTTTTT. Its translation is CASSLGTGGQEKLFF.

This clonotype was observed a handful of times. The chain is built from TRBV4-1 and TRBJ1-1, with TRBD1 identical over 7 bases. V trimming: 5 bases; J trimming: 6 bases; junction bases outside the gene matches: 6. The CDR3 is 13 residues long. CDR1 and CDR2 from the germline V gene are MGHRA and YSYEKL. CDR3 nucleotide sequence: TGCGCCAGCAGCTTACCCGGGACAGCTGAAGCTTTCTTT. Amino acids: CASSLPGTAEAFF.

The CDR3 here is CASSLSAQPQHF. The CDR3, as DNA: TGTGCCAGCAGTTTATCGGCTCAGCCCCAGCATTTT. This rearrangement joins TRBV12-3 or TRBV12-4 to TRBJ1-5; no clear D. Trimming took off 2 bases at V and 6 bases at J, with 5 bases between the two ends. The CDR3 has 12 residues.

This chain uses TRBV7-9 with TRBJ2-5; the D gene is possibly TRBD1 (5 bases). Trimming cost V 8 bases and J 5 bases, with 12 bases left between them. Per the germline V gene, CDR1 is SEHNR and CDR2 is FQNEAQ (reference sequence). The CDR3 runs 12 residues. The CDR3: CASGGQQETQYF. The CDR3 DNA reads TGTGCCAGCGGCGGACAACAGGAGACCCAGTACTTC.

This clonotype was seen only a few times. The genes are TRBV20-1 and TRBJ2-3, with 12 bases aligning to TRBD2. The length of the CDR3 is 19 residues. Per the germline V gene, CDR1 is DFQATT and CDR2 is SNEGSKA (reference sequence). Germline trimming cut 1 base from V and 0 bases from J; bases unmatched to any gene: 11. Written as DNA, the CDR3 is TGCAGTGCTAGAGTTTTCGGGCTAGCGGGAGGGCCAAGCACAGATACGCAGTATTTT. Its translation: CSARVFGLAGGPSTDTQYF.

In this sample, this clonotype turned up a few times. CDR3 loop: CASSLSRGAFAPLHF. The CDR3 DNA is TGTGCCAGCAGTTTGTCCCGGGGGGCATTCGCACCCCTCCACTTT. The V gene is TRBV12-3 or TRBV12-4, the J gene TRBJ1-6; a possible D gene is TRBD1 (6 bases). This CDR3 comprises 15 residues. The V end was cut by 3 bases, the J end by 11 bases, with 17 bases between.